These 19 T cell receptor beta chains share one sample of origin, sequenced in a study of blood T cell repertoires in COVID-19. Method: immunoSEQ multiplex PCR; TCRdb's copy keeps in-frame clones and lacks some. The repertoire holds under 300,000 clones, around 91% seen once, with roughly 2.3% in the top ten. Sequencing was carried out using PBMCs or T cells enriched from blood (not recorded which). Every receptor here comes from a woman aged 18-30 years who had recovered from COVID-19.

This clone was recorded once. J is TRBJ2-3 and V is TRBV10-2; 13 bases are shared with TRBD2. This CDR3 region has 17 residues. Germline trimming cut 7 bases from V and 1 base from J; bases unmatched to any gene: 8. The germline CDR1 and CDR2 sequences are WSHSY and SAAADI. CDR3 loop: CASTLGTSGVGTDTQYF. The CDR3 nucleotides read TGCGCCAGCACTCTCGGGACTAGCGGGGTGGGCACAGATACGCAGTATTTT.

V usage is TRBV7-9 and J usage is TRBJ1-2, with 7 positions matching TRBD1. CDR3 length: 15 amino acids. Germline CDR1 and CDR2: SEHNR and FQNEAQ (reference sequence). V shed 1 base and J 8 bases; nucleotides not matched to a gene: 10. The CDR3 sequence: CASSLGMGQTIGYTF. Written as DNA, the CDR3 is TGTGCCAGCAGCTTAGGAATGGGACAGACTATAGGCTACACCTTC.

The chain carries TRBV7-2 and TRBJ2-3, with D tentatively TRBD2 (5 bases). The CDR3 totals 15 residues. The germline gives CDR1 SGHTA, CDR2 FQGNSA. Trimming left V 7 bases short and J 1 base short, with 15 bases between. In nucleotides, the CDR3 is TGTGCCAGCAACGTTTGGGGAGAGGGCACAGATACGCAGTATTTT. It codes for CASNVWGEGTDTQYF.

The chain links TRBV11-3 to TRBJ2-7, with TRBD2 identical over 9 bases. Trimming removed 5 bases from V and 6 bases from J; junction bases left unmatched: 14. The CDR3 runs to 16 residues. Germline CDR1 and CDR2: SGHNT and YENEEA. The CDR3 spells CASSPQGLATLGEQYF. The CDR3, as DNA: TGTGCCAGCAGCCCCCAGGGACTAGCAACACTCGGCGAGCAGTACTTC.

The chain is built from TRBV27 and TRBJ1-1, with D maybe TRBD1 (6 bases). This CDR3 has 18 amino acids. Trimming cost V 4 bases and J 1 base, with 22 bases left between them. Germline V gene lookup returns CDR1 MNHEY and CDR2 SMNVEV (reference sequence). Here the CDR3 DNA reads TGTGCCAGCAGTTCCCGCGAAAGGGGGATAGTGGGGAACACTGAAGCTTTCTTT. Protein: CASSSRERGIVGNTEAFF.

V is TRBV6-1 and J is TRBJ1-5, with D unresolved. The CDR3 is 13 amino acids. The germline V gene encodes CDR1 MNHNS and CDR2 SASEGT. Trimming shortened V by 3 bases and J by 10 bases, and 13 bases separated the two germline ends. The DNA of the CDR3 is TGTGCCAGCAGTGACGATAATATACAACCCCAGCATTTT. Amino acid sequence: CASSDDNIQPQHF.

The rearrangement links TRBV11-3 to TRBJ2-3, with 9 bases aligning to TRBD2. The V and J ends lost 3 bases and 6 bases, in that order; junction bases with no gene match: 13. In germline, CDR1 is SGHNT, CDR2 YENEEA. This CDR3 contains 17 residues. The CDR3 DNA sequence: TGTGCCAGCAGCTTGGGGACTTGGCGGGGGGGCAGCGATACGCAGTATTTT. The encoded protein is CASSLGTWRGGSDTQYF.

The J gene is TRBJ1-5, the V gene TRBV12-5; TRBD1 agrees at 8 bases. CDR1 is LGHNT, CDR2 FRNRAP, per germline. The CDR3 has 13 amino acids. The V gene end was trimmed by 4 bases and the J gene end by 6 bases; junction bases not matched to a gene: 2. The chain's CDR3 is CASGWTGTQPQHF. The CDR3 DNA reads as TGTGCTAGTGGTTGGACAGGGACTCAGCCCCAGCATTTT.

Remarks on this clone: This sample includes further DNA sequences coding for the same CDR3. The chain uses TRBV5-1 and TRBJ1-1; D might be TRBD1 (5 bases). The germline V and J ends were trimmed by 5 bases and 1 base, with 9 bases remaining between them. The CDR3 has 13 amino acids. CDR1 is SGHRS and CDR2 is YFSETQ in the germline V gene. CDR3: CASSSQGNTEAFF. The CDR3 coding sequence is TGCGCCAGCAGTTCCCAGGGGAACACTGAAGCTTTCTTT.

This chain uses TRBV5-6 with TRBJ1-1, with a weak D call TRBD1 (6 bases). V was cut by 4 bases and J by 1 base, with 11 bases left in between. Per germline, CDR1 SGHDT and CDR2 YYEEEE. The CDR3 is 14 residues long. The CDR3 DNA is TGTGCCAGCAGCCCGGGACAAAAGAACACTGAAGCTTTCTTT. The encoded protein is CASSPGQKNTEAFF.

This clone was counted once. The chain employs TRBV29-1 and TRBJ2-1; D is possibly TRBD1 (6 bases). The CDR3 is made up of 16 amino acids. The V gene lost 4 bases and the J gene lost 9 bases, with 25 bases spanning the gap. Germline values: CDR1 SQVTM, CDR2 ANQGSEA. Here the CDR3 DNA reads TGCAGCGTTGGAATACCGGGACACCGAAACATGGGTGAGCAGTTCTTC. It translates to CSVGIPGHRNMGEQFF.

The chain uses TRBV28 and TRBJ1-4, with 12 bases matching TRBD1. The CDR3 is 18 amino acids. The germline CDR1 and CDR2 sequences are MDHEN and SYDVKM. V dropped 9 bases and J dropped 6; count of bases not matched to a gene: 17. CDR3 region: CASHLGQGAGGPDEKLFF. The CDR3, as DNA: TGTGCCAGTCACCTGGGACAGGGGGCCGGGGGGCCCGATGAAAAACTGTTTTTT.

This clone was seen just once. The chain joins TRBV6-5 to TRBJ2-7; 9 nucleotides agree with TRBD1. This CDR3 spans 13 amino acids. With 9 bases clipped from V and 3 bases from J, the junction kept 6 bases outside the gene matches. Looked up from germline, CDR1 is MNHEY and CDR2 is SVGAGI. DNA of the CDR3: TGTGCCAGTATTACAGGGGGCGGCTACGAGCAGTACTTC. Its translation: CASITGGGYEQYF.

V and J are TRBV6-4 and TRBJ1-1; 12 bases line up with TRBD1. Unmatched junction bases numbered 6, after V lost 4 bases and J lost 3 bases. Germline V lookup: CDR1 MRHNA, CDR2 SNTAGT. This CDR3 is built from 16 residues. The CDR3 sequence: CASSVGTGGVYTEAFF. The CDR3 DNA is TGTGCCAGCAGTGTCGGGACAGGGGGCGTGTACACTGAAGCTTTCTTT.

The chain carries TRBV2 and TRBJ2-1, with TRBD2 matching 13 bases. This CDR3 is 16 amino acids long. CDR1 and CDR2 from the germline V gene are SNHLY and FYNNEI. The J segment lost 2 bases and the V segment lost 5 bases, leaving 3 bases of the junction unmatched. CDR3 sequence reads: CASSTSGGAAYNEQFF. The DNA of the CDR3 is TGTGCCAGCAGTACTAGCGGGGGGGCGGCCTACAATGAGCAGTTCTTC.

V is TRBV7-6 and J is TRBJ2-3, with 10 bases matching TRBD2. V dropped 5 bases and J dropped 8; count of bases not matched to a gene: 10. Germline lookup yields CDR1 SGHVS and CDR2 FNYEAQ. This CDR3 spans 15 amino acids. CDR3 coding DNA: TGTGCCAGCAGCCGCCCTAGCGGGGGAATGCCTACGCAGTATTTT. Its translation is CASSRPSGGMPTQYF.

This clone was detected ten times or more. The chain links TRBV19 to TRBJ1-1; D ambiguous. CDR3 length: 15 residues. V lost 0 bases and J 0 bases, leaving 8 bases between the germline ends. Germline CDR1 LNHDA, CDR2 SQIVND (reference sequence). The DNA of the CDR3 is TGTGCCAGTAGTATAGATCCCGGGGTGAACACTGAAGCTTTCTTT. Translated: CASSIDPGVNTEAFF.

The rearrangement links TRBV11-2 to TRBJ2-5, with TRBD2 matching 7 bases. The CDR3 contains 17 residues. The V and J ends lost 5 bases and 2 bases, in that order; junction bases with no gene match: 14. Germline values: CDR1 SGHAT, CDR2 FQNNGV. This chain's CDR3 is CASSPPPGAGPQETQYF. The DNA of the CDR3 is TGTGCCAGCAGCCCGCCCCCCGGAGCGGGGCCACAAGAGACCCAGTACTTC.

The chain uses TRBV7-6 and TRBJ1-5, with D possibly TRBD1 on 5 matching bases. The CDR3 runs to 16 residues. Per the germline V gene, CDR1 is SGHVS and CDR2 is FNYEAQ. Trimming removed 3 bases from V and 0 bases from J, with 12 bases in between. As DNA, the CDR3 is TGTGCCAGCAGCTTGGGGGAGGGCTATAGCAATCAGCCCCAGCATTTT. This encodes CASSLGEGYSNQPQHF.